This TCR beta chain was found in a study of blood T cell repertoires in COVID-19 (TCRdb year 2020). Regarding the research as a whole: The collaborator samples originated in the United States, Italy and Spain and spanned the acute and convalescent phases of COVID-19. The material from the prospective study consisted of cDNA or gDNA derived from T cells, B-cell-depleted T cells, or PBMCs. The dataset comprised deeply sampled blood TCRbeta repertoires from subjects exposed to, actively infected with, or recovered from COVID-19. The repertoires were released in a freely available public database intended as a resource for research on the immune response to SARS-CoV-2. The samples were drawn from the first 160 participants of the ongoing ImmuneRACE study and from over a thousand subjects provided by 6 global collaborators. Nearly every sample came with metadata listing a de-identified subject ID, COVID-19 status, age in years and sex. HLA class I and class II types, where available, came from metadata supplied by the sample provider rather than from assay-based typing. Beyond this particular receptor, the publication reports: The amount of clinical and demographic metadata varied by source and participant and was provided uncurated.

TCRbeta CDR3 regions were amplified from genomic DNA using the immunoSEQ Assay, a bias-controlled multiplex PCR. In the original analysis: Nucleated cell counts per sample were estimated from amplification of reference gene primers within the assay. To quantify the absolute abundance of each unique TCRbeta CDR3 rearrangement, sequence reads were collapsed and filtered. For each sample, productive Simpson clonality was calculated as the square root of Simpson's diversity index over productive rearrangements. This is the immuneACCESS table as TCRdb keeps it, with only in-frame sequences that have V and J called. A part of the clones is gone; compared with another copy, unresolved V genes explain less than half, and the rest is unexplained. Clonal size and the V and J genes are those of that table, whereas D and trimming came from the DNA. Within this sample are over 150,000 clones, with more than 85% of them counted one time only. 0.5% to 0.55% of the sample belongs to the ten largest clones.

Including cysteine and phenylalanine, the CDR3 has 13 amino acids. Just CDR3 DNA is preserved here, 39 bases in frame from base 1. V is pruned by 4 bases and J by 9 bases, leaving 1 base of the junction without a gene match. As encoded in the germline V gene, CDR1 is ENHRY while CDR2 is SYGVKD. Concerning this clone: Its antigen is not yet known. Qualities for individual bases were not recorded, and no much larger clone is one base off.

Collaborating institutions collected whole blood in K2EDTA tubes following their own protocols. For TCRbeta analysis, collaborators shipped samples in one of three forms: frozen whole blood, isolated PBMCs, or DNA extracted from either of those sample types. The V and J segments used are TRBV10-3 and TRBJ1-6, and 9 junction bases match TRBD1. Sequencing used peripheral blood. This receptor was identified in a middle-aged man with acute or convalescent COVID-19. CDR3 protein: CAISGDRVSPLHF. The nucleotides read TGTGCCATCAGTGGGGACAGGGTTTCACCCCTCCACTTT.